Listed here is a single T cell receptor (beta chain). The antigen is undetermined. This CDR3 has 13 residues. The V gene's germline CDR1 is SQVTM and CDR2 ANQGSEA. The V gene lost 6 bases and the J gene lost 2 bases, with 14 bases spanning the gap. The data originate from a study of beta chain features in type 1 diabetes. Study-level results: PCR might favor shorter templates, but any such skew would affect patients and controls equally.

The investigators reverse transcribed all of the isolated RNA, so they sequenced expressed TCRB transcripts. Some clones are missing from TCRdb's copy, which holds only in-frame ones; the method was immunoSEQ multiplex PCR. The data hold a few hundred thousand clones, with less than 15% observed a single time. The sample comprised naive CD4+ T cells from blood. The chain recombines TRBV29-1 with TRBJ2-7; D is perhaps TRBD2 (6 bases). The TCR was taken from a woman under 30 in good health. The chain's CDR3 is CSVRRGSPYEQYF. In DNA, the CDR3 is TGCAGCGTCCGCCGGGGGTCCCCCTACGAGCAGTACTTC.